This T cell receptor beta chain was obtained from a study of read filtering for tumor transcriptome and immune sequencing. This clonotype came up many times. Molecular barcoded adaptors covering alpha/delta and beta/gamma chains were used on 400 ng RNA. TCRdb re-derived calls from the reads in MiXCR, one entry per CDR3 protein. The profile shows tens of thousands of distinct CDR3 sequences, about 19% of them singletons. V was shortened by 5 bases and J by 3 bases, with 9 bases between the two germline ends. Looked up from germline, CDR1 is SEHNR and CDR2 is FQNEAQ (reference sequence). The CDR3 loop spans 13 amino acids.

The sample consisted of a population of CD138-negative cells sorted from bone marrow. This rearrangement joins TRBV7-9 to TRBJ2-3; perhaps TRBD2 as D (6 bases). This clonotype was sampled from a donor at least 40 years old with multiple myeloma. CDR3 residues: CASSRRDTDTQYF. CDR3 nucleotides: TGTGCCAGCAGCCGGCGGGATACAGATACGCAGTATTTT.